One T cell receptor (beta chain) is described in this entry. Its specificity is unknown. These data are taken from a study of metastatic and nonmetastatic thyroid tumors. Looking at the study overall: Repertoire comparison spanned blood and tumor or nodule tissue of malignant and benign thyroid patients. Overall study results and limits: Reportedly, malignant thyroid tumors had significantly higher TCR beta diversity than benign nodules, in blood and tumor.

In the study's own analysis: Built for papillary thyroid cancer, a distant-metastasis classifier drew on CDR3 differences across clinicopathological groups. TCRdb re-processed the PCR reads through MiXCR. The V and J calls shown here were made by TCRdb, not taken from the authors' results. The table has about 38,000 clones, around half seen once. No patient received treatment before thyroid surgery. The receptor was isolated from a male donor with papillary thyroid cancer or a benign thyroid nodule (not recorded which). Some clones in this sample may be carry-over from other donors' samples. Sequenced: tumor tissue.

The chain's CDR3 is CASGYLGQGYTGELFF. The DNA for the CDR3 is TGTGCCAGCGGTTATCTGGGACAGGGTTACACCGGGGAGCTGTTTTTT. The chain combines TRBV28 with TRBJ2-2, with TRBD1 matching over 9 bases. This CDR3 is 16 amino acids long. Germline V lookup: CDR1 MDHEN, CDR2 SYDVKM. V shed 8 bases, J shed 3 bases, and the junction held 10 bases outside the gene matches.